One and the same sample provided the 2 T cell receptor beta chains below, sequenced in a study of CD8 T cells in Susac syndrome. Reverse transcription used about 0.45 to 1 ug RNA and random hexamers. Each CDR3 protein gets one entry after TCRdb re-called the immunoSEQ multiplex PCR reads with MiXCR. The sample has hundreds of thousands of distinct CDR3 sequences; 92% are singletons. The specimen sequenced was CD8+ T cells from PBMCs. The receptors here all came from a human donor with multiple sclerosis.

This clonotype was seen only once. This chain connects TRBV6-2 or TRBV6-3 to TRBJ1-5; 7 bases are shared with TRBD1. Germline loops: CDR1 MNHEY, CDR2 SVGEGT. The V segment lost 8 bases and the J segment 0 bases; nucleotides outside the gene matches: 7. The CDR3 covers 15 residues. This CDR3 reads CASQGGILSNQPQHF. The CDR3 DNA reads TGTGCCAGCCAGGGGGGGATCCTTAGCAATCAGCCCCAGCATTTT.

CDR3 DNA sequence: TGTGCCAGCAGTGAGCGGGGCAGTGGATTCTCTGGGGCCAACGTCCTGACTTTC. Protein: CASSERGSGFSGANVLTF. The V call is TRBV25-1, the J call TRBJ2-6; a weak D match, TRBD2 (6 bases). The CDR3 consists of 18 residues. The V gene's germline CDR1 is MGHDK and CDR2 SYGVNS. Trimming took 3 bases from V and 0 from J, leaving 15 bases between them. The full variable domain, completed using reference TRBV25-1 and TRBJ2-6, is EADIYQTPRYLVIGTGKKITLECSQTMGHDKMYWYQQDPGMELHLIHYSYGVNSTEKGDLSSESTVSRIRTEHFPLTLESARPSHTSQYLCASSERGSGFSGANVLTFGAGSRLTVL.